This TCR beta chain was observed in a study of response to subunit inactivated influenza vaccine. Study-level points and caveats: Authors suggested seasonal influenza vaccinations each recruit few new T cells.

For this clonotype: The target antigen is unknown.

TCRdb analysed the RT-PCR reads with MiXCR anew, one entry per CDR3 protein. The table has about 240,000 distinct CDR3 sequences, more than 9% seen once. Per the germline V gene, CDR1 is SGHDT and CDR2 is YYEEEE. V was pared by 2 bases and J by 11 bases, with 10 bases between. The CDR3 has 11 residues. The V and J genes are TRBV5-6 and TRBJ2-5; D might be TRBD2 (5 bases). Sequenced here: non-naive T cells sorted from PBMCs, sampled less than 15 days before vaccination. This receptor was obtained from a middle-aged man who received an inactivated influenza vaccine. The CDR3 bases are TGTGCCAGCAGCTTTTTCGAGCGGCAGTACTTC. Translated: CASSFFERQYF.